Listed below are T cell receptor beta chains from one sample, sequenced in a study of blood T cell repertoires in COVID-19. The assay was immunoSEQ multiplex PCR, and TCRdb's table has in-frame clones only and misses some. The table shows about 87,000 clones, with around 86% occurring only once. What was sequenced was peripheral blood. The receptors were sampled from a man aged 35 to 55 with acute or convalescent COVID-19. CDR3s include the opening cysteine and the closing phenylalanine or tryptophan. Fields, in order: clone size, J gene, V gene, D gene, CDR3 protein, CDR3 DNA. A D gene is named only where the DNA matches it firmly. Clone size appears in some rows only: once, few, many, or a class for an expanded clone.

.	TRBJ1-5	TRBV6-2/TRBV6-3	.	CASSSGGVGQPQHF	TGTGCCAGCAGCTCCGGAGGGGTGGGTCAGCCCCAGCATTTT
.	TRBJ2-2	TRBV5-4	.	CASSPPGGDTGELFF	TGTGCCAGCAGTCCACCAGGAGGTGATACCGGGGAGCTGTTTTTT
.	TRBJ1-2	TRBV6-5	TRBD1	CASSTGQGAVGYTF	TGTGCCAGCAGTACGGGACAGGGGGCAGTTGGCTACACCTTC
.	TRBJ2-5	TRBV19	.	CASSMRLGGSETQYF	TGTGCCAGTAGTATGAGGTTGGGGGGATCCGAGACCCAGTACTTC
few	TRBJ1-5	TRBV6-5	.	CASSSPGRGQPQHF	TGTGCCAGCAGTTCCCCGGGGAGGGGTCAGCCCCAGCATTTT
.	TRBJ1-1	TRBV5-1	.	CASSLAVADTEAFF	TGCGCCAGCAGCTTGGCCGTGGCGGACACTGAAGCTTTCTTT
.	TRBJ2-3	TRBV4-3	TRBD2	CASSPRKTGGPGDTQYF	TGCGCCAGCAGCCCCCGAAAAACGGGGGGGCCGGGAGATACGCAGTATTTT
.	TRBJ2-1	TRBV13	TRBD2	CASSLGLAGGSNDNEQFF	TGTGCCAGCAGCTTAGGCCTAGCGGGAGGATCAAATGACAATGAGCAGTTCTTC
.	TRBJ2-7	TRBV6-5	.	CASLKTATYEQYF	TGTGCCAGCCTCAAGACAGCGACCTACGAGCAGTACTTC
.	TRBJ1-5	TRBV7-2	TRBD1	CASSSWTGGSNQPQHF	TGTGCCAGCAGCTCCTGGACAGGAGGTAGCAATCAGCCCCAGCATTTT